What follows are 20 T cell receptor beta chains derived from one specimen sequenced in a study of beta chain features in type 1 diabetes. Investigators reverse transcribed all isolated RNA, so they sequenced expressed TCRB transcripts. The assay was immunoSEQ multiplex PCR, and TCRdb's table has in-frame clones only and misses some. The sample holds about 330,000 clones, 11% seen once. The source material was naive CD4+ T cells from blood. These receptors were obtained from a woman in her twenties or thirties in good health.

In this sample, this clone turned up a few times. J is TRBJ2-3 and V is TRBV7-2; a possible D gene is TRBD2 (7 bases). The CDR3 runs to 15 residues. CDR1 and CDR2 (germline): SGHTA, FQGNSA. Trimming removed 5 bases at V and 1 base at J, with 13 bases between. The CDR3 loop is CASSGLGGGTDTQYF. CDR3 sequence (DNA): TGTGCCAGCAGCGGACTAGGGGGAGGCACAGATACGCAGTATTTT.

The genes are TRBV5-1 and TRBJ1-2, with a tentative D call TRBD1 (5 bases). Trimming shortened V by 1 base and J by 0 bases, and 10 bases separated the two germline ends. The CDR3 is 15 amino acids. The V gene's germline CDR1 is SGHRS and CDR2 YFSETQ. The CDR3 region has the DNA TGCGCCAGCAGCTTGTCCAGGGAGGCTAACTATGGCTACACCTTC. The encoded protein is CASSLSREANYGYTF.

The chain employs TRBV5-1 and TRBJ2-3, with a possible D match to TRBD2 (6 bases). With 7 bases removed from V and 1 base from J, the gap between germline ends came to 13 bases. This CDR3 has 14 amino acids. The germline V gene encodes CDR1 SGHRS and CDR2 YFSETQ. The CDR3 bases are TGCGCCAGCTCCTGGGGGGAAGGCACAGATACGCAGTATTTT. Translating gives CASSWGEGTDTQYF.

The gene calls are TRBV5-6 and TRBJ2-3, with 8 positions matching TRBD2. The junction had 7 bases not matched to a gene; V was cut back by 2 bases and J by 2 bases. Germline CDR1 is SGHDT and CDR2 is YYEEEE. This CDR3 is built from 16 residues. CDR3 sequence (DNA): TGTGCCAGCAGCTTTCGCGATAGCGGGGCCACAGATACGCAGTATTTT. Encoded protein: CASSFRDSGATDTQYF.

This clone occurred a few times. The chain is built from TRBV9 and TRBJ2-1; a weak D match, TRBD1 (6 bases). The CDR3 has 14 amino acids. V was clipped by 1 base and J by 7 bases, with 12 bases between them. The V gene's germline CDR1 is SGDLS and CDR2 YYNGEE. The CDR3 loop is CASSVQGFGNEQFF. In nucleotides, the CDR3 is TGTGCCAGCAGCGTACAGGGGTTTGGTAATGAGCAGTTCTTC.

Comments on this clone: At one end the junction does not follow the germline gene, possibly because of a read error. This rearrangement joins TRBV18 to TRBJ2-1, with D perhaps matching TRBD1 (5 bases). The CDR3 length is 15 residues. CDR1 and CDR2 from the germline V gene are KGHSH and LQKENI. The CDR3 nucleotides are TGTGCCAGCGCACCACAGGAGCCCTCCTACAATGAGCAGTTCTTC. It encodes CASAPQEPSYNEQFF.

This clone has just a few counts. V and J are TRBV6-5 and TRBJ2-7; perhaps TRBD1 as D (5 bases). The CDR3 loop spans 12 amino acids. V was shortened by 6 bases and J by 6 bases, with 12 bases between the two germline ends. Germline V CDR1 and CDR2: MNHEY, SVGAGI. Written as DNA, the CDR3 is TGTGCCAGCAGCAGAACAGGTATCGAGCAGTACTTC. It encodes CASSRTGIEQYF.

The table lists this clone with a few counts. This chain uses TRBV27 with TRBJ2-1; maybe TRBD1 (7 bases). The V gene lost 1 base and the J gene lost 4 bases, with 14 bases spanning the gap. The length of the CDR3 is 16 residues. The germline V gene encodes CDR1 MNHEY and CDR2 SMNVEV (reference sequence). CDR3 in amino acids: CASSLFRGVTYNEQFF. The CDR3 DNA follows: TGTGCCAGCAGTTTATTCAGGGGGGTAACTTACAATGAGCAGTTCTTC.

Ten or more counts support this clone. CDR3 nucleotides: TGTGCCAGCAGCGTAGTTCCCGAAACCGGTGAGCAGTTCTTC. Translating gives CASSVVPETGEQFF. The V gene is TRBV9, the J gene TRBJ2-1, with D unclear. V shed 0 bases and J shed 9 bases, with 13 bases lying between them. The CDR3 is 14 residues long. CDR1 and CDR2 (germline): SGDLS, YYNGEE.

CDR3 protein: CASSRGTSGRDPQYF. The CDR3 DNA follows: TGTGCCAGCAGTCGAGGGACTAGCGGGAGGGACCCCCAGTACTTC. This chain connects TRBV7-2 to TRBJ2-5, with 16 nucleotides matching TRBD2. The CDR3 contains 15 residues. Germline CDR1 and CDR2: SGHTA and FQGNSA. J gave up 9 bases and V 6 bases, and 7 bases lay outside the gene matches.

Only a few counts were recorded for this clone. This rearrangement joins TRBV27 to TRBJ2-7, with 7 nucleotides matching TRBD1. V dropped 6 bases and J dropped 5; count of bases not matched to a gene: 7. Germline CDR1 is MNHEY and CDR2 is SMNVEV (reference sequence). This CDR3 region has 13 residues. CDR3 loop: CASSQGVLNEQYF. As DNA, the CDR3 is TGTGCCAGCAGCCAGGGGGTCCTCAACGAGCAGTACTTC.

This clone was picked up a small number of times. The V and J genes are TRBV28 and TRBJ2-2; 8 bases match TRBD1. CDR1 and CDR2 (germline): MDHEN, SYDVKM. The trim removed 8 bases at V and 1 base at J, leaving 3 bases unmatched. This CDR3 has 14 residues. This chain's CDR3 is CASLGQGNTGELFF. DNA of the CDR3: TGTGCCAGCCTCGGACAGGGGAACACCGGGGAGCTGTTTTTT.

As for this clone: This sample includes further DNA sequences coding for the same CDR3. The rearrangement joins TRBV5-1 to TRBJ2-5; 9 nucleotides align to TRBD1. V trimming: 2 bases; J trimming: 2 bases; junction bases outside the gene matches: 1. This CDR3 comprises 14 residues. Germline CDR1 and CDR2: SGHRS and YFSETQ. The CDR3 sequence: CASSLGTGQETQYF. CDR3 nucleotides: TGCGCCAGCAGCTTAGGGACAGGGCAAGAGACCCAGTACTTC.

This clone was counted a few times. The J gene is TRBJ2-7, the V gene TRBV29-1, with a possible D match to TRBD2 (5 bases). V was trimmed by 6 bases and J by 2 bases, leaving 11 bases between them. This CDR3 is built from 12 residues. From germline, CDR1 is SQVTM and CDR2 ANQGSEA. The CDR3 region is CSVSGLTYEQYF. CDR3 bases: TGCAGCGTATCCGGACTGACCTACGAGCAGTACTTC.

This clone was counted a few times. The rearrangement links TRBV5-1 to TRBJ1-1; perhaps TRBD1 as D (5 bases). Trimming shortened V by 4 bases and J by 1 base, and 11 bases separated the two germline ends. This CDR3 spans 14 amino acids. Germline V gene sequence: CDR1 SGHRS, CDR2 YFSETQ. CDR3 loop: CASSPDNTNTEAFF. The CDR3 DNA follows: TGCGCCAGCAGCCCGGACAACACGAACACTGAAGCTTTCTTT.

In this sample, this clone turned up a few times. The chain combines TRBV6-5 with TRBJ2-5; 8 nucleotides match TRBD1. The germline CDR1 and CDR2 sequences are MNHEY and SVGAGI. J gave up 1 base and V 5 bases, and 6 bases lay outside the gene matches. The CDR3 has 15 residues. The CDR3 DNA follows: TGTGCCAGCAGTCCTCTCCAGGGGGCCCAAGAGACCCAGTACTTC. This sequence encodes CASSPLQGAQETQYF.

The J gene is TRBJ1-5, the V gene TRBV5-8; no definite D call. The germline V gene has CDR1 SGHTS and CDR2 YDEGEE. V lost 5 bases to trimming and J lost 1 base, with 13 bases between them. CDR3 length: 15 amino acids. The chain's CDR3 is CASRGGWESNQPQHF. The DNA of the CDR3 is TGTGCCAGCAGGGGAGGGTGGGAAAGCAATCAGCCCCAGCATTTT.

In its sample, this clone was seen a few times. CDR3: CAIKVGTDYQETQYF. CDR3 sequence (DNA): TGTGCCATCAAAGTAGGGACAGACTACCAAGAGACCCAGTACTTC. This chain connects TRBV10-3 to TRBJ2-5; 7 bases are shared with TRBD1. Germline V CDR1 and CDR2: ENHRY, SYGVKD. V trimming: 7 bases; J trimming: 0 bases; junction bases outside the gene matches: 8. This CDR3 contains 15 residues.

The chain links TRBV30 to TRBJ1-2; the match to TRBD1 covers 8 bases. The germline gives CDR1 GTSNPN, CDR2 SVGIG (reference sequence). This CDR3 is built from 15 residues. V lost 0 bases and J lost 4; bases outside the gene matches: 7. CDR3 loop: CAWSVLTGAIYGYTF. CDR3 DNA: TGTGCCTGGAGTGTCCTGACAGGGGCAATCTATGGCTACACCTTC. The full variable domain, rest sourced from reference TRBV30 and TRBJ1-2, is SQTIHQWPATLVQPVGSPLSLECTVEGTSNPNLYWYRQAAGRGLQLLFYSVGIGQISSEVPQNLSASRPQDRQFILSSKKLLLSDSGFYLCAWSVLTGAIYGYTFGSGTRLTVV.

Written as DNA, the CDR3 is TGTGCCAGCAGTTACACTAGCGATGAGCAGTTCTTC. It is translated as CASSYTSDEQFF. This chain links TRBV2 with TRBJ2-1, with 7 bases matching TRBD2. Germline V gene sequence: CDR1 SNHLY, CDR2 FYNNEI. V was clipped by 5 bases and J by 8 bases; unmatched bases: 3. The CDR3 has 12 residues.